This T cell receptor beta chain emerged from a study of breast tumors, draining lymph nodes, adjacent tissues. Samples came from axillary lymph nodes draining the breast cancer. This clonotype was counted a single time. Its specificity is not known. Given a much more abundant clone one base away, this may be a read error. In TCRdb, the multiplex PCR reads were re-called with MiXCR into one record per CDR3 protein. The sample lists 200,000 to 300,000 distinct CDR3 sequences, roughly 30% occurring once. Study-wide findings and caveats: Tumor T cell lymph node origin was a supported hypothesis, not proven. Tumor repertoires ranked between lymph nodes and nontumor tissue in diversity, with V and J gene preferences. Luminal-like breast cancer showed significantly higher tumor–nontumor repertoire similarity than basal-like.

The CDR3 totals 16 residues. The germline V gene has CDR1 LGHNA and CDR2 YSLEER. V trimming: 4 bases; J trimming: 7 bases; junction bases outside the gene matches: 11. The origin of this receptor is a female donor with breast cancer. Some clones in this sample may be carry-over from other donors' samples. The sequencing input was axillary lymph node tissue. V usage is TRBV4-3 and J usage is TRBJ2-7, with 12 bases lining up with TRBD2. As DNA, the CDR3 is TGCGCCAGCAGCCCTACACTAGCGGGAGGATTGGAGGAGCAGTACTTC. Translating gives CASSPTLAGGLEEQYF.